Listed below are T cell receptor beta chains from one sample, sequenced in a study of blood T cells in healthy people across ages. TCRdb processed the 5' RACE reads anew with MiXCR; each CDR3 protein has one entry. This table has around 700,000 distinct CDR3 sequences, around 25% appearing once. These same records also appear under a second study, on T cells of mothers and their children.

The sample consisted of blood. The receptors derive from a boy between 10 and 17 years old in good health. Both conserved end residues are part of each CDR3. The order of the fields is D gene, V gene, J gene, clone size, CDR3 DNA, CDR3 protein. D genes are given only for firm matches. Some rows mark clone size as missing; the rest say once, few, many or name a class of expanded clone.

NA	TRBV28	TRBJ2-5	NA	TGTGCCAGCAGTTCAGCTTTGCGGGCAGGGGACGGGGAGACCCAGTACTTC	CASSSALRAGDGETQYF
NA	TRBV7-9	TRBJ1-4	NA	TGTGCCAGCAGCTACAGCGACTTTGATGAGAAACTGTTTTTT	CASSYSDFDEKLFF
TRBD2	TRBV9	TRBJ2-3	NA	TGTGCCAGCAGCGTAGTCTCGGCGGGGGTTCTCACAGATACGCAGTATTTT	CASSVVSAGVLTDTQYF
TRBD1	TRBV9	TRBJ2-7	NA	TGTGCCAGCAGTTTTTCTCCCGGGACAGGGGTGTTCGAGCAGTACTTC	CASSFSPGTGVFEQYF
TRBD1	TRBV11-1	TRBJ1-1	few	TGTGCCAGCAGCCCGCACAGGGGTGCGACTGAAGCTTTCTTT	CASSPHRGATEAFF
NA	TRBV20-1	TRBJ2-3	NA	TGCAGTGTTTGGAGCTTCTCTAGCACAGATACGCAGTATTTT	CSVWSFSSTDTQYF
NA	TRBV9	TRBJ1-5	NA	TGTGCCAGCAGCGCCTTAGGGGTGGATCAGCCCCAGCATTTT	CASSALGVDQPQHF
NA	TRBV7-2	TRBJ1-2	few	TGTGCCAGCTCAGTATGGCGGGGGGATGGCTACACCTTC	CASSVWRGDGYTF
TRBD2	TRBV7-3	TRBJ2-3	NA	TGTGCCAGCAGCTTAACGCGTATTCGGACTAGCGGAAACACAGATACGCAGTATTTT	CASSLTRIRTSGNTDTQYF
NA	TRBV4-3	TRBJ2-1	NA	TGCGCCAGCAGCCAAGATGCTAGCTTCTTCACCTACAATGAGCAGTTCTTC	CASSQDASFFTYNEQFF
NA	TRBV5-1	TRBJ2-3	once	TGCGCCAGCACGGAAGAGGGGACAGATACGCAGTATTTT	CASTEEGTDTQYF
NA	TRBV7-9	TRBJ2-7	few	TGTGCCAGCAGCCCGGGGACCTCCGAGCAGTACTTC	CASSPGTSEQYF
NA	TRBV28	TRBJ1-2	NA	TGTGCCAGCGGGCCAGGGATCCATGGCTACACCTTC	CASGPGIHGYTF
TRBD1	TRBV4-1	TRBJ1-1	NA	TGCGCCAGCAGCCAAACGGACAGGGAGCCTGAAGCTTTCTTT	CASSQTDREPEAFF
NA	TRBV6-2/TRBV6-3	TRBJ2-3	NA	TGTGCCAGCAGTTACTTTCCCCGGCTAGCGAGAAGCACAGATACGCAGTATTTT	CASSYFPRLARSTDTQYF
NA	TRBV7-8	TRBJ2-5	NA	TGTGCCAGCAGCCCGCGACTAGTTTCTGAGACCCAGTACTTC	CASSPRLVSETQYF
NA	TRBV12-3/TRBV12-4	TRBJ2-7	NA	TGTGCCAGCAGTTTAGGAGTGTCAACCTACGAGCAGTACTTC	CASSLGVSTYEQYF
NA	TRBV20-1	TRBJ2-5	NA	TGCAGTGCTAGCTTGGGTTCCGCAGAGACCCAGTACTTC	CSASLGSAETQYF
TRBD1	TRBV24-1	TRBJ2-2	few	TGTGCCACCAGTGACTTCCCTGGGACAGGGGATGGAAACGGGGAGCTGTTTTTT	CATSDFPGTGDGNGELFF
TRBD1	TRBV20-1	TRBJ2-3	NA	TGCAGTGCTGACGGACAGGGGGAGGGAGATACGCAGTATTTT	CSADGQGEGDTQYF
NA	TRBV12-3/TRBV12-4	TRBJ2-3	NA	TGTGCCAGCACCACTCCCGAGGCCAACACAGATACGCAGTATTTT	CASTTPEANTDTQYF
NA	TRBV29-1	TRBJ2-5	many	TGCAGCGTTCTAACCCGAGGAGGGGGCTGGGAGACCCAGTACTTC	CSVLTRGGGWETQYF
NA	TRBV6-5	TRBJ2-3	few	TGTGCCAGCAGTTACTCGATGGCAGGGAGTGCAGATACGCAGTATTTT	CASSYSMAGSADTQYF
TRBD1	TRBV29-1	TRBJ1-1	NA	TGCAGCTCCGGGACAGGCGCTGAAGCTTTCTTT	CSSGTGAEAFF
TRBD2	TRBV12-3/TRBV12-4	TRBJ2-5	NA	TGTGCCAGCACTGCCGCGGGGCTAGCGGAAGGCTCGGAGACCCAGTACTTC	CASTAAGLAEGSETQYF
NA	TRBV7-9	TRBJ2-3	NA	TGTGCCAGCAGCTCCCGACTGGGGGATACGCAGTATTTT	CASSSRLGDTQYF
TRBD1	TRBV5-1	TRBJ1-4	few	TGCGCCAGCAGCAAGACAGGGTGGGAAACTAATGAAAAACTGTTTTTT	CASSKTGWETNEKLFF
NA	TRBV12-5	TRBJ2-7	few	TGTGCTAGTGGTACGCTCAGCTACGAGCAGTACTTC	CASGTLSYEQYF
NA	TRBV4-3	TRBJ2-5	NA	TGCGCCAGCAGCCAAGCAGGAGGGACTGGGATCCAAGAGACCCAGTACTTC	CASSQAGGTGIQETQYF
TRBD1	TRBV12-3/TRBV12-4	TRBJ2-5	few	TGTGCCAGCAGACAAAGACAGGGGAGAGAGACCCAGTACTTC	CASRQRQGRETQYF
NA	TRBV13	TRBJ2-7	few	TGTGCCAGCAGTTTCGGGAGAAGGGTCGAGCAGTACTTC	CASSFGRRVEQYF
TRBD1	TRBV28	TRBJ2-7	NA	TGTGCCAGCTCAAAACAGGGGATCCTCTCCTACGAGCAGTACTTC	CASSKQGILSYEQYF
NA	TRBV4-3	TRBJ2-7	NA	TGCGCCAGCAGCCAAGAGTCAACAGGCGAGTCCTACGAGCAGTACTTC	CASSQESTGESYEQYF
NA	TRBV28	TRBJ2-4	NA	TGTGCCAGCAGCCCAACAGGGAACAGAGCCAAAAACATTCAGTACTTC	CASSPTGNRAKNIQYF
NA	TRBV15	TRBJ1-6	few	TGTGCCACCAGCAGAGATTTTTCGGGTGGTTCACCCCTCCACTTT	CATSRDFSGGSPLHF
TRBD2	TRBV9	TRBJ2-1	NA	TGTGCCAGCAGCGTCCTACTAGCGTCCTACAATGAGCAGTTCTTC	CASSVLLASYNEQFF
NA	TRBV5-1	TRBJ1-1	NA	TGCGCCAGCAGCCCGCTAGCGGAGAACACTGAAGCTTTCTTT	CASSPLAENTEAFF
TRBD1	TRBV7-3	TRBJ2-5	few	TGTGCCAGCAGCTTAAATCCGAGGGGGCAAGGGACCCAGTACTTC	CASSLNPRGQGTQYF
TRBD1	TRBV20-1	TRBJ2-7	few	TGCAGTGCAACCCACCCGGACAGGGCCAACGAGCAGTACTTC	CSATHPDRANEQYF
TRBD2	TRBV12-5	TRBJ2-3	few	TGTGCTAGTGGTTGGGGACTAGCGGGCTCAGATACGCAGTATTTT	CASGWGLAGSDTQYF
TRBD1	TRBV5-1	TRBJ2-7	few	TGCGCCAGCAGCTTGGGACAGGGGGACAACGAGCAGTACTTC	CASSLGQGDNEQYF
NA	TRBV29-1	TRBJ1-2	few	TGCAGCGTTGCCGGGAATTACTATGGCTACACCTTC	CSVAGNYYGYTF
NA	TRBV25-1	TRBJ2-7	few	TGTGCCAGCAGTGCCCCCGGGCCGACAGGAACCTACGAGCAGTACTTC	CASSAPGPTGTYEQYF
TRBD1	TRBV7-9	TRBJ1-4	few	TGTGCCAGCAGCGCCCTACAGGGGGCAGCTGAAAAACTGTTTTTT	CASSALQGAAEKLFF
TRBD1	TRBV29-1	TRBJ1-1	NA	TGCAGCGTCCCTGGACAGGGGGCTGAAGCTTTCTTT	CSVPGQGAEAFF
NA	TRBV7-3	TRBJ2-1	NA	TGTGCCAGCAGCAAATCTGGGACCTCCTCCTACAATGAGCAGTTCTTC	CASSKSGTSSYNEQFF
NA	TRBV20-1	TRBJ2-5	few	TGCAGTTCCAGGGGGGCCGAAGAGACCCAGTACTTC	CSSRGAEETQYF
NA	TRBV7-6	TRBJ2-3	few	TGTGCCAGCAGCCCTTATACAGTCACAGATACGCAGTATTTT	CASSPYTVTDTQYF